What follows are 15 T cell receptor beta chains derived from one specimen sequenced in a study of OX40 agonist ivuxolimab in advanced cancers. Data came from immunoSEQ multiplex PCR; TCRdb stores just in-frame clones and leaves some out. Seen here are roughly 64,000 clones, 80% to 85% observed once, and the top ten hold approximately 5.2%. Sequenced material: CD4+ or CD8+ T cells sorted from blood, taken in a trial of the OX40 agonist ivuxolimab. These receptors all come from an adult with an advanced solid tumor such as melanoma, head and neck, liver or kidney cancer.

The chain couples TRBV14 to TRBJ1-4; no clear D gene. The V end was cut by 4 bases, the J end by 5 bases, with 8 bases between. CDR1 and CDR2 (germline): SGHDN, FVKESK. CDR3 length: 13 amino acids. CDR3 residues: CASSPRENEKLFF. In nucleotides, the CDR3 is TGTGCCAGCAGCCCTAGGGAAAATGAAAAACTGTTTTTT.

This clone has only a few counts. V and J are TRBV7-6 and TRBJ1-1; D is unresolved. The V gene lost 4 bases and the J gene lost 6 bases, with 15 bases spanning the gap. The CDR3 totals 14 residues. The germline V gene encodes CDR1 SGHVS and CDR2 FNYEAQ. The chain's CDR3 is CASSSGAGLSEAFF. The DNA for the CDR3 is TGTGCCAGCAGCTCGGGAGCGGGGTTGTCTGAAGCTTTCTTT. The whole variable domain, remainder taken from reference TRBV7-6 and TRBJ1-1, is GAGVSQSPRYKVTKRGQDVALRCDPISGHVSLYWYRQALGQGPEFLTYFNYEAQQDKSGLPNDRFSAERPEGSISTLTIQRTEQRDSAMYRCASSSGAGLSEAFFGQGTRLTVV.

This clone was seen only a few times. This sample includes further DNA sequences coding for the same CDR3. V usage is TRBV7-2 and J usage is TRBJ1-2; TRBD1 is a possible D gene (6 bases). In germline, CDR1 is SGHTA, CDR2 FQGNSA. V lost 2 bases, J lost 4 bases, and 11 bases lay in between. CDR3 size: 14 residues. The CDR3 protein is CASSLQGQGYGYTF. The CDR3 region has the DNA TGTGCCAGCAGCTTACAGGGGCAGGGCTATGGCTACACCTTC.

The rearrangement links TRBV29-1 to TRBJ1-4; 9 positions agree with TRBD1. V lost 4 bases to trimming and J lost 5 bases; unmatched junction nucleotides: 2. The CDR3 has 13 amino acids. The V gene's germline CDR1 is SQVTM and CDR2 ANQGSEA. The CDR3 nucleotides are TGCAGCGTTGCCGGGACAGGGAATGAAAAACTGTTTTTT. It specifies CSVAGTGNEKLFF.

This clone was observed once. The CDR3 sequence is CASSKTASPTEAFF. The CDR3 DNA reads TGTGCCAGCAGCAAAACAGCTTCCCCCACTGAAGCTTTCTTT. The V and J genes are TRBV11-3 and TRBJ1-1, with unresolved D. The CDR3 extends over 14 amino acids. CDR1 and CDR2 (germline): SGHNT, YENEEA. V was pared by 5 bases and J by 4 bases, with 14 bases between.

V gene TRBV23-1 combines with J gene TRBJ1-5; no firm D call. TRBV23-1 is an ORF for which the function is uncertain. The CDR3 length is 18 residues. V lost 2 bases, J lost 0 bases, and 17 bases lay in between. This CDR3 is CASSQRVWQAYSNQPQHF. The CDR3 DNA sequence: TGCGCCAGCAGTCAAAGGGTATGGCAGGCCTATAGCAATCAGCCCCAGCATTTT.

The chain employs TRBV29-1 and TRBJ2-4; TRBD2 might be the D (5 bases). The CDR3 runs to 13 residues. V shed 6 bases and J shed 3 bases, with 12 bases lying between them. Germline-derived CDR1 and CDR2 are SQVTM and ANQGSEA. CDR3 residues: CSVEGGGKNIQYF. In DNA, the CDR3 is TGCAGCGTAGAGGGTGGAGGCAAAAACATTCAGTACTTC.

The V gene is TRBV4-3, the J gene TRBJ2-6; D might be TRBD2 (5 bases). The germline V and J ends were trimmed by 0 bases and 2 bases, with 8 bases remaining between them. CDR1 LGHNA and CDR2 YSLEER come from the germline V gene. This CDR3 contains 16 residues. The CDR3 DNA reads TGCGCCAGCAGCCAAGAAGGAGGTACTGGGGCCAACGTCCTGACTTTC. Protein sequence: CASSQEGGTGANVLTF.

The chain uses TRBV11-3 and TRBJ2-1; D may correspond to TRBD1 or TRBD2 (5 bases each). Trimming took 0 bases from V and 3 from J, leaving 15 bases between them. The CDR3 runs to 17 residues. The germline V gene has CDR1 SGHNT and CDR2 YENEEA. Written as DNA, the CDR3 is TGTGCCAGCAGCTTAGATCGAGGGGTAGGCGTCTACAATGAGCAGTTCTTC. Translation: CASSLDRGVGVYNEQFF.

The CDR3 DNA follows: TGCGCCAGCAGCTTTTCGAACACACAAGAGACCCAGTACTTC. This codes for CASSFSNTQETQYF. The rearrangement joins TRBV5-1 to TRBJ2-5; D ambiguous. V was clipped by 2 bases and J by 2 bases, with 10 bases between them. Looked up from germline, CDR1 is SGHRS and CDR2 is YFSETQ. The CDR3 is 14 residues long.

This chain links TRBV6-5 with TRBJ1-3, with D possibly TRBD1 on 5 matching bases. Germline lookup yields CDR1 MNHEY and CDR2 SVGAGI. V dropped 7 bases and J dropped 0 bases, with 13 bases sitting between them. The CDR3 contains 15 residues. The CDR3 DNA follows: TGTGCCAGCACCCCGACAGTAGCCTCTGGAAACACCATATATTTT. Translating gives CASTPTVASGNTIYF.

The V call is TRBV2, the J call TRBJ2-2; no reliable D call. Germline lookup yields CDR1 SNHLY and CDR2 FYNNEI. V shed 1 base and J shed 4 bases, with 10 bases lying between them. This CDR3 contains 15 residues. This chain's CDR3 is CASSEVGSSTGELFF. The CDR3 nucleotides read TGTGCCAGCAGTGAAGTTGGCTCTAGCACCGGGGAGCTGTTTTTT.

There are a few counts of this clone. The CDR3 reads CASSSRTGGETQYF. In nucleotides, the CDR3 is TGTGCCAGCAGCAGCCGGACAGGGGGAGAGACCCAGTACTTC. The chain links TRBV7-9 to TRBJ2-5; 10 nucleotides line up with TRBD1. Germline-derived CDR1 and CDR2 are SEHNR and FQNEAQ (reference sequence). The length of the CDR3 is 14 residues. Trimming at V came to 5 bases and at J to 4 bases, leaving 4 bases not matched to a gene.

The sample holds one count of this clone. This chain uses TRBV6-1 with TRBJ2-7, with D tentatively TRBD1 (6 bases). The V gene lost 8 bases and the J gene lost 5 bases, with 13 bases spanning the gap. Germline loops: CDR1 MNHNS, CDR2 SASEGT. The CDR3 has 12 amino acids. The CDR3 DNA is TGTGCCAGCCGGCGACAGGTCCACGAGCAGTACTTC. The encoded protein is CASRRQVHEQYF.

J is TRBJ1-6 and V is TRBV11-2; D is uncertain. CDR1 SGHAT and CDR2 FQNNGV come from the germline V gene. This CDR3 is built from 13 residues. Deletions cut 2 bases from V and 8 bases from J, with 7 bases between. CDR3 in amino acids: CASSLTTHSPLHF. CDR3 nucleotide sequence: TGTGCCAGCAGCTTAACAACACATTCACCCCTCCACTTT.